These 4 T cell receptor beta chains originate from one sample sequenced in a study of PD-1 blockade in mismatch repair-deficient tumors. Clones were sequenced by immunoSEQ multiplex PCR, and TCRdb holds only the in-frame ones, with some missing. The profile covers 120,000 or so clones, with roughly 86% appearing a single time and approximately 13% taken by the ten largest. This material consisted of peripheral blood, taken 44 weeks after starting pembrolizumab. The source of these receptors is an adult with mismatch repair-deficient cancer.

The gene calls are TRBV29-1 and TRBJ2-2, with D unclear. The germline V and J ends were trimmed by 1 base and 5 bases, with 5 bases remaining between them. The CDR3 sequence is 12 residues long. Germline lookup yields CDR1 SQVTM and CDR2 ANQGSEA. The CDR3 sequence: CSVEAGTGELFF. Here the CDR3 DNA reads TGCAGCGTTGAAGCCGGTACCGGGGAGCTGTTTTTT.

In this sample, this clone turned up once. The V gene is TRBV9, the J gene TRBJ2-1; 9 nucleotides agree with TRBD1. Germline CDR1 SGDLS, CDR2 YYNGEE. This CDR3 has 15 residues. J gave up 3 bases and V 3 bases, and 4 bases lay outside the gene matches. The CDR3 DNA sequence: TGTGCCAGCAGCGGAACAGGGGGCCACTACAATGAGCAGTTCTTC. Residues: CASSGTGGHYNEQFF.

This chain connects TRBV21-1 to TRBJ2-1; TRBD2, the D gene given by the table, was not confirmed from the DNA. TRBV21-1 is a pseudogene locus. The length of the CDR3 is 13 residues. The CDR3 loop is CAPEGTSSNEQFF. For the CDR3, the DNA is TGTGCACCAGAGGGGACTAGCAGCAATGAGCAGTTCTTC.

The chain carries TRBV5-5 and TRBJ2-2; D assignment may be TRBD1 or TRBD2 (6 bases each). The V end lost 5 bases, the J end lost 6 bases, and 17 bases lay between the germline ends. Per the germline V gene, CDR1 is SGHKS and CDR2 is YYEKEE (reference sequence). This CDR3 has 15 residues. Here the CDR3 reads CASSLTGRHPGELFF. CDR3 DNA: TGTGCCAGCAGTCTCACAGGGAGGCATCCCGGGGAGCTGTTTTTT.